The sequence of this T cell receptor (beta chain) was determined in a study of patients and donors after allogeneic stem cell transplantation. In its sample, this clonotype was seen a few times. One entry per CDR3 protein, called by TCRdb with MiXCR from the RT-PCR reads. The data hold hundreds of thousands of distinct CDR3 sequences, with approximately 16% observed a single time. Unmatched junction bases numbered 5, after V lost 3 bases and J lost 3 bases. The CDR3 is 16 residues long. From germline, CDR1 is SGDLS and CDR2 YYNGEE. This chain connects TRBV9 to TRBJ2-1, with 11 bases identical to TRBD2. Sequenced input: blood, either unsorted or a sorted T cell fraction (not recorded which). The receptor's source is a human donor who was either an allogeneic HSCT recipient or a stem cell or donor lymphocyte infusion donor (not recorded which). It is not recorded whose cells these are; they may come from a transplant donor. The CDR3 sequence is CASSASLAGGYNEQFF. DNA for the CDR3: TGTGCCAGCAGCGCCTCCCTAGCGGGGGGCTACAATGAGCAGTTCTTC.